This T cell receptor (beta chain) was recovered during a study of blood T cell repertoires in COVID-19. For the study at large: PBMCs, B-cell-depleted T cells, or T cells were the source of the cDNA or gDNA that made up the material.

Researchers sorted participants into cohorts using their self-reported clinical history. The germline V gene has CDR1 SQVTM and CDR2 ANQGSEA. The V gene lost 0 bases and the J gene lost 5 bases, with 10 bases spanning the gap. This CDR3 has 13 residues. How the authors handled the data: By means of reference gene primer amplification, nucleated cell counts were estimated. TCRdb keeps only in-frame clones here, not all; method: immunoSEQ multiplex PCR. D and trimming were read from the DNA, whereas the V and J calls and clone size are those reported in that table. The table lists 200,000 to 250,000 clones, about 82% of them singletons.

Sequenced sample: PBMCs or T cells enriched from blood (not recorded which). The chain is built from TRBV29-1 and TRBJ2-5, with D possibly TRBD1 on 5 matching bases. The TCR sequence derives from a woman aged 45-65 years who had recovered from COVID-19. The CDR3 coding sequence is TGCAGCGTTGAAGACAGGGTGAGGGAGACCCAGTACTTC. Protein: CSVEDRVRETQYF.